This T cell receptor (beta chain) was identified in a study of CD8 T cells in Susac syndrome. Study results and limitations: The number of individuals included in the study's TCR sequencing and HLA analysis was acknowledged as relatively small.

This CDR3 region has 10 residues. The V end was cut by 1 base, the J end by 4 bases, with 2 bases between. CDR1 is GTSNPN, CDR2 SVGIG, per germline (reference sequence). It was healthy donors who served as the controls, matched for age and sex. About this clonotype: Its antigen remains unidentified.

The RNA, roughly 0.45 to 1 ug, was put through reverse transcription using random hexamers. Across 54 Vbeta and 13 Jbeta, TCR beta CDR3 was amplified with immunoSEQ multiplex PCR. TCRdb reprocessed the immunoSEQ multiplex PCR reads via MiXCR and lists one record per CDR3 protein. Of roughly 190,000 distinct CDR3 sequences listed, roughly 94% were seen once; the top ten hold 0.1%. The sequence was obtained from a human donor in good health. The chain couples TRBV30 to TRBJ2-7; D is unclear. The specimen was CD4+ T cells from PBMCs. The CDR3 sequence is CAWSDYEQYF. In nucleotides, the CDR3 is TGTGCCTGGAGTGATTACGAGCAGTACTTC. Full variable domain (rest looked up from reference TRBV30 and TRBJ2-7): SQTIHQWPATLVQPVGSPLSLECTVEGTSNPNLYWYRQAAGRGLQLLFYSVGIGQISSEVPQNLSASRPQDRQFILSSKKLLLSDSGFYLCAWSDYEQYFGPGTRLTVT.